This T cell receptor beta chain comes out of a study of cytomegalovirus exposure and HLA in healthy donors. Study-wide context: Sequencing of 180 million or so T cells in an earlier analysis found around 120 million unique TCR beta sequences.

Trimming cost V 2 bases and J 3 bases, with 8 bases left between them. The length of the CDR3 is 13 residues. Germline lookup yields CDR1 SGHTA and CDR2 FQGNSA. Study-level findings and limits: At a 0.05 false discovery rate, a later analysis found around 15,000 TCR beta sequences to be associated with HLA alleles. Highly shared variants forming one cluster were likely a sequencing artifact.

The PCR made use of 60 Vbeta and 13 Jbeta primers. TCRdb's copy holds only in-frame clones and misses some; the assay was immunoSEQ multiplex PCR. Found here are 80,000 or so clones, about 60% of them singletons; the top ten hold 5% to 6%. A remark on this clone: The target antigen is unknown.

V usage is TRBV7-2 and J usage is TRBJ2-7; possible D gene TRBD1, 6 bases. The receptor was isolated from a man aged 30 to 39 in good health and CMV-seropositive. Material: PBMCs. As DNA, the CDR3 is TGTGCCAGCAGCTTAACAGGGATCTACGAGCAGTACTTC. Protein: CASSLTGIYEQYF.